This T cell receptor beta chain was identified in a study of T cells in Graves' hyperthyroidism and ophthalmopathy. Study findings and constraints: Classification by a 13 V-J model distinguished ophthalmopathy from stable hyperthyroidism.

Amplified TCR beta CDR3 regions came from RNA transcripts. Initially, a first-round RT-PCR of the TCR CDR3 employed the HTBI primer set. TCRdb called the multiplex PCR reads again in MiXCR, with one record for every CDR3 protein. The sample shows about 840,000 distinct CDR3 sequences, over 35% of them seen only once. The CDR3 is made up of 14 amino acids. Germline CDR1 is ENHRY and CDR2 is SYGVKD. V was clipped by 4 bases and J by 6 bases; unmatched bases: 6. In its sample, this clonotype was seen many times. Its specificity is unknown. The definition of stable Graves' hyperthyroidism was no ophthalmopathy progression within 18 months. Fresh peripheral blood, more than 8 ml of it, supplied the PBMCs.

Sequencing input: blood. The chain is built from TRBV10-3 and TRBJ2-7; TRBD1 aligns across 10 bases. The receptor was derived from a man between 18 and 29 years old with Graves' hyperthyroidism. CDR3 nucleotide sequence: TGTGCCATCAGTGTCGGGACAGGGGATGGCGAGCAGTACTTC. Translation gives CAISVGTGDGEQYF.